These 31 T cell receptor beta chains came from one sample sequenced in a study of T-cell memory formation after mild COVID-19 (dated by TCRdb to 2020 to 2022). The library was generated by 5' RACE. The sequencer listed for this sample is Illumina NovaSeq 6000. In-frame beta chains were kept once TCRdb had trimmed the public reads at Q25 with fastp and called clones with MiXCR. Each record represents a unique CDR3 protein, reported with the most common genes and DNA among its rows. For this sample the table gives about 240,000 distinct CDR3 sequences, of which roughly 10% were detected only once. The ten biggest clones cover around 23% of the sample. Source material: PBMCs or a T cell subset sorted from them (not recorded which). All receptors derive from a man in his late teens or twenties who had mild COVID-19 (a few samples of this study predate the infection). The sample titles of this study are shuffled in the database, so cell type and time point are left out; the donor was told from shared clones.

The chain joins TRBV20-1 to TRBJ1-2, with D perhaps TRBD1 (5 bases). V dropped 6 bases and J dropped 4 bases, with 24 bases sitting between them. CDR3 length: 16 amino acids. Germline CDR1 DFQATT, CDR2 SNEGSKA (reference sequence). CDR3 residues: CSAGGTGAGRGYGYTF. The CDR3 bases are TGCAGTGCCGGGGGGACCGGAGCGGGTAGAGGCTATGGCTACACCTTC.

J is TRBJ1-2 and V is TRBV28, with TRBD1 identical over 8 bases. This CDR3 is built from 12 residues. V shed 8 bases, J shed 7 bases, and the junction held 6 bases outside the gene matches. From germline, CDR1 is MDHEN and CDR2 SYDVKM. The CDR3 sequence: CASGDRNGGYTF. CDR3 sequence (DNA): TGTGCCAGCGGGGACAGGAACGGTGGCTACACCTTC.

This CDR3 is CASSFQGNYGYTF. The CDR3 DNA follows: TGTGCCAGCAGTTTCCAGGGGAACTATGGCTACACCTTC. The chain has TRBV12-3 or TRBV12-4 and TRBJ1-2, with D possibly matching TRBD1 (6 bases). This CDR3 has 13 residues. V was pared by 3 bases and J by 2 bases, with 7 bases between.

The table lists this clonotype with a few counts. The DNA of the CDR3 is TGTGCCAGCAGCGTAATACAGGATGCTCGCTATGGCTACACCTTC. It encodes CASSVIQDARYGYTF. This chain links TRBV9 with TRBJ1-2, with D perhaps TRBD1 (5 bases). CDR3 size: 15 residues. Germline V gene lookup returns CDR1 SGDLS and CDR2 YYNGEE. The V end was cut by 1 base, the J end by 4 bases, with 14 bases between.

This chain uses TRBV12-3 or TRBV12-4 with TRBJ2-4; no clear D gene. CDR3 length: 13 amino acids. Trimming left V 8 bases short and J 0 bases short, with 8 bases between. The CDR3 protein is CASGYLAKNIQYF. DNA for the CDR3: TGTGCCAGCGGCTATCTAGCCAAAAACATTCAGTACTTC.

This clonotype was detected a few times. V gene TRBV29-1 combines with J gene TRBJ1-1; 8 positions agree with TRBD1. The CDR3 length is 16 residues. Germline lookup yields CDR1 SQVTM and CDR2 ANQGSEA. V shed 6 bases and J 0 bases; nucleotides not matched to a gene: 12. CDR3: CSVMGVQGEMNTEAFF. DNA for the CDR3: TGCAGCGTCATGGGTGTACAGGGGGAAATGAACACTGAAGCTTTCTTT.

This clonotype was seen a handful of times. CDR3: CSAHTGRNYGYTF. CDR3 bases: TGCAGCGCCCACACGGGGAGGAACTATGGCTACACCTTC. The chain uses TRBV29-1 and TRBJ1-2; D is uncertain. Per the germline V gene, CDR1 is SQVTM and CDR2 is ANQGSEA. V gave up 7 bases and J gave up 2 bases, with 14 bases separating them. This CDR3 contains 13 residues. Supplemented by reference TRBV29-1 and TRBJ1-2, the full variable domain reads SAVISQKPSRDICQRGTSLTIQCQVDSQVTMMFWYRQQPGQSLTLIATANQGSEATYESGFVIDKFPISRPNLTFSTLTVSNMSPEDSSIYLCSAHTGRNYGYTFGSGTRLTVV.

There are many counts of this clonotype. The chain is built from TRBV5-1 and TRBJ1-1; 7 bases fit TRBD1. This CDR3 spans 14 amino acids. V dropped 4 bases and J dropped 1; count of bases not matched to a gene: 4. Germline assignment: CDR1 SGHRS and CDR2 YFSETQ. The CDR3 DNA sequence: TGCGCCAGCAGCCAGGGACAGCCGAACACTGAAGCTTTCTTT. Residues: CASSQGQPNTEAFF.

This clonotype was seen more than once but under ten times. The chain employs TRBV5-5 and TRBJ2-3; D call uncertain. The V and J ends lost 5 bases and 3 bases respectively, with 7 bases between them. This CDR3 is built from 12 residues. Germline V gene sequence: CDR1 SGHKS, CDR2 YYEKEE (reference sequence). The CDR3 coding sequence is TGTGCCAGCAGTATTTATACAGATACGCAGTATTTT. It is translated as CASSIYTDTQYF.

This clonotype appeared many times. This chain joins TRBV6-5 and TRBJ2-3, with 10 bases identical to TRBD2. The J segment lost 4 bases and the V segment lost 7 bases, leaving 2 bases of the junction unmatched. The CDR3 is 13 residues long. Germline V gives CDR1 MNHEY, CDR2 SVGAGI. The CDR3 sequence: CASTTSGADTQYF. For the CDR3, the DNA is TGTGCCAGCACCACTAGCGGGGCAGATACGCAGTATTTT.

This clonotype was seen at least ten times. The CDR3 region is CASSLGGAEQFF. The CDR3 DNA reads TGCGCCAGCAGCTTGGGGGGGGCTGAGCAGTTCTTC. The chain joins TRBV5-1 to TRBJ2-1, with D perhaps being TRBD1 or TRBD2 (6 bases each). Germline V gives CDR1 SGHRS, CDR2 YFSETQ. V gave up 0 bases and J gave up 9 bases, with 7 bases separating them. The CDR3 contains 12 residues.

There are a few counts of this clonotype. V usage is TRBV28 and J usage is TRBJ1-4, with D uncertain. V dropped 11 bases and J dropped 1 base, with 11 bases sitting between them. The CDR3 contains 13 residues. CDR1 is MDHEN, CDR2 SYDVKM, per germline. The CDR3: CASGEGTNEKLFF. In DNA form, the CDR3 reads TGTGCCTCCGGCGAGGGAACTAATGAAAAACTGTTTTTT.

The sample holds a few counts of this clonotype. At one end the junction does not follow the germline gene, possibly because of a read error. The rearrangement uses TRBV6-5 and TRBJ2-2, with D possibly matching TRBD2 (5 bases). CDR1 and CDR2 from the germline V gene are MNHEY and SVGAGI. The CDR3 runs to 15 residues. The CDR3 loop is CASTGGMGNSGELFF. The CDR3, as DNA: TGTGCCAGCACCGGAGGCATGGGGAACAGCGGGGAGCTGTTTTTT.

V gene TRBV20-1 combines with J gene TRBJ1-5; 7 positions agree with TRBD1. This CDR3 is built from 12 residues. Germline V gives CDR1 DFQATT, CDR2 SNEGSKA (reference sequence). This CDR3 is CSFGTENQPQHF. The CDR3 nucleotides are TGCAGCTTCGGGACAGAGAATCAGCCCCAGCATTTT.

This clonotype was observed a few times. The chain joins TRBV7-2 to TRBJ2-1, with D maybe TRBD2 (5 bases). V lost 1 base, J lost 2 bases, and 9 bases lay in between. This CDR3 region has 15 residues. CDR1 and CDR2 from the germline V gene are SGHTA and FQGNSA. CDR3 DNA sequence: TGTGCCAGCAGCTTAGAGCGGAGGACCTACAATGAGCAGTTCTTC. Translated, it gives CASSLERRTYNEQFF.

This chain uses TRBV6-2 or TRBV6-3 with TRBJ1-1; D unresolved. CDR3 length: 13 amino acids. Between the trimmed V and J ends, which lost 10 bases and 3 bases, there was a span of 15 bases. CDR1 and CDR2 (germline): MNHEY, SVGEGT. CDR3 nucleotide sequence: TGTGCCACCAGGTGGCGCGGGCACACTGAAGCTTTCTTT. Translation: CATRWRGHTEAFF.

This rearrangement joins TRBV7-2 to TRBJ2-3; D ambiguous. Germline V lookup: CDR1 SGHTA, CDR2 FQGNSA. This CDR3 spans 14 amino acids. The V end lost 2 bases, the J end lost 2 bases, and 8 bases lay between the germline ends. CDR3 sequence (DNA): TGTGCCAGCAGCTTATTCACAGACACAGATACGCAGTATTTT. Amino acid sequence: CASSLFTDTDTQYF.

This clonotype was counted ten times or more. The chain couples TRBV18 to TRBJ2-5, with D tentatively TRBD1 (6 bases). Trimming shortened V by 8 bases and J by 5 bases, and 15 bases separated the two germline ends. CDR1 is KGHSH, CDR2 LQKENI, per germline. CDR3 length equals 13 residues. The CDR3 DNA reads as TGTGCCAGCAGCCCAGGGGTCCGGGAGACCCAGTACTTC. It translates to CASSPGVRETQYF.

This clonotype has a count of ten or more. V and J are TRBV6-5 and TRBJ2-6; the D gene is possibly TRBD2 (5 bases). With 6 bases removed from V and 2 bases from J, the gap between germline ends came to 11 bases. Germline lookup yields CDR1 MNHEY and CDR2 SVGAGI. The CDR3 spans 15 residues. The CDR3 DNA sequence: TGTGCCAGCAGCCGCCGGGGTGCTGGGGCCAACGTCCTGACTTTC. It codes for CASSRRGAGANVLTF.

This rearrangement joins TRBV4-3 to TRBJ2-3; D is possibly TRBD1 or TRBD2 (5 bases each). Per the germline V gene, CDR1 is LGHNA and CDR2 is YSLEER. V lost 4 bases and J lost 4, with 15 bases in between. This CDR3 comprises 15 residues. CDR3 sequence: CASSLLERGSDTQYF. CDR3 DNA: TGCGCCAGCAGCCTCTTGGAGAGGGGTTCAGATACGCAGTATTTT.

This clonotype was found a few times. The chain recombines TRBV7-6 with TRBJ2-7, with 11 bases lining up with TRBD1. Germline CDR1 is SGHVS and CDR2 is FNYEAQ. The CDR3 runs 15 residues. J gave up 5 bases and V 4 bases, and 7 bases lay outside the gene matches. Here the CDR3 DNA reads TGTGCCAGCAGCTCGTCTCCGGGACAGGGGGACGAGCAGTACTTC. Amino acid sequence: CASSSSPGQGDEQYF.

The sample holds many counts of this clonotype. This chain connects TRBV5-5 to TRBJ1-2, with 7 bases fitting TRBD1. Germline V CDR1 and CDR2: SGHKS, YYEKEE (reference sequence). This CDR3 is built from 15 residues. The trim removed 4 bases at V and 0 bases at J, leaving 6 bases unmatched. CDR3 region: CASSQQGQANYGYTF. The DNA for the CDR3 is TGTGCCAGCAGCCAACAGGGGCAGGCTAACTATGGCTACACCTTC.

The V call is TRBV7-9, the J call TRBJ2-3; 16 nucleotides line up with TRBD2. Germline CDR1 and CDR2: SEHNR and FQNEAQ (reference sequence). Losses at the gene ends were 5 bases for V and 3 bases for J; bases not matched to a gene: 8. CDR3 length: 18 residues. Here the CDR3 DNA reads TGTGCCAGCAGCCGACCGGGACTAGCGGGGGGGCCAACAGATACGCAGTATTTT. Protein sequence: CASSRPGLAGGPTDTQYF.

The chain links TRBV5-6 to TRBJ1-2; D not certain. Germline V gives CDR1 SGHDT, CDR2 YYEEEE. The CDR3 totals 13 residues. The V end was cut by 3 bases, the J end by 12 bases, with 18 bases between. CDR3 region: CASSYLKPPRDTF. The CDR3 bases are TGTGCCAGCAGCTACTTGAAGCCGCCACGAGACACCTTC.

V is TRBV6-2 or TRBV6-3 and J is TRBJ2-1, with D perhaps assigned TRBD1 or TRBD2 (5 bases each). Germline loops: CDR1 MNHEY, CDR2 SVGEGT. V lost 2 bases, J lost 12 bases, and 17 bases lay in between. The CDR3 totals 14 residues. CDR3 sequence reads: CASSYGGQSSGQFF. CDR3 sequence (DNA): TGTGCCAGCAGTTACGGGGGTCAGTCTTCGGGGCAGTTCTTC.

V and J are TRBV9 and TRBJ2-3, with 11 bases aligning to TRBD2. In germline, CDR1 is SGDLS, CDR2 YYNGEE. This CDR3 is 18 amino acids long. With V trimmed by 2 bases and J by 1 base, 9 bases remained unmatched. The CDR3 protein is CASSVLAGGSEGTDTQYF. Here the CDR3 DNA reads TGTGCCAGCAGCGTTCTAGCGGGGGGCTCCGAAGGCACAGATACGCAGTATTTT.

This clonotype was observed many times. The chain joins TRBV7-2 to TRBJ2-5; 9 bases match TRBD1. Per the germline V gene, CDR1 is SGHTA and CDR2 is FQGNSA. J was trimmed by 7 bases and V by 7 bases; bases with no gene match: 19. The CDR3 length is 17 residues. This chain's CDR3 is CASNSILLNRGLGTQYF. CDR3 coding DNA: TGTGCCAGCAATTCTATCCTTCTCAACAGGGGGCTCGGGACCCAGTACTTC. Full variable domain (remainder filled in from reference TRBV7-2 and TRBJ2-5): GAGVSQSPSNKVTEKGKDVELRCDPISGHTALYWYRQSLGQGLEFLIYFQGNSAPDKSGLPSDRFSAERTGGSVSTLTIQRTQQEDSAVYLCASNSILLNRGLGTQYFGPGTRLLVL.

V and J are TRBV5-6 and TRBJ2-1; D is undetermined. Trimming cost V 4 bases and J 4 bases, with 12 bases left between them. CDR1 and CDR2 from the germline V gene are SGHDT and YYEEEE. The CDR3 contains 14 residues. CDR3 nucleotide sequence: TGTGCCAGCAGCCCTTCTGTTGTGTACAATGAGCAGTTCTTC. Translating gives CASSPSVVYNEQFF. Full variable domain (missing parts from reference TRBV5-6 and TRBJ2-1): DAGVTQSPTHLIKTRGQQVTLRCSPKSGHDTVSWYQQALGQGPQFIFQYYEEEERQRGNFPDRFSGHQFPNYSSELNVNALLLGDSALYLCASSPSVVYNEQFFGPGTRLTVL.

The rearrangement joins TRBV30 to TRBJ2-2; no clear D. This CDR3 is 11 amino acids long. Trimming removed 1 base at V and 11 bases at J, with 8 bases between. Looked up from germline, CDR1 is GTSNPN and CDR2 is SVGIG (reference sequence). DNA of the CDR3: TGTGCCTGGAGTGGCGGAGCAGAGCTGTTTTTT. Translating gives CAWSGGAELFF.

This clonotype appeared a few times. The V call is TRBV10-3, the J call TRBJ2-3, with D perhaps TRBD1 or TRBD2 (6 bases each). Germline CDR1 reads ENHRY; CDR2 reads SYGVKD. The CDR3 totals 14 residues. Trimming took off 4 bases at V and 4 bases at J, with 12 bases between the two ends. CDR3 bases: TGTGCCATCAGTGGACAGGCGGGGCCAGATACGCAGTATTTT. It encodes CAISGQAGPDTQYF.

The V gene is TRBV7-9, the J gene TRBJ2-5; unclear D gene. V was pared by 5 bases and J by 4 bases, with 17 bases between. CDR1 SEHNR and CDR2 FQNEAQ come from the germline V gene (reference sequence). This CDR3 region has 15 residues. The CDR3 is CASSPPMRWGETQYF. DNA of the CDR3: TGTGCCAGCAGCCCCCCCATGAGGTGGGGAGAGACCCAGTACTTC.